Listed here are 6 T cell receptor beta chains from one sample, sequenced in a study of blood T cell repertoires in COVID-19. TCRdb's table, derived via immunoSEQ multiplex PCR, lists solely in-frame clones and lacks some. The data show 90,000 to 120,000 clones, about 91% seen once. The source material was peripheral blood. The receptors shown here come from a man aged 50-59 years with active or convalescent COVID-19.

DNA for the CDR3: TGTGCCAGCAGACTACCTGTTCTGAACACTGAAGCTTTCTTT. This sequence encodes CASRLPVLNTEAFF. This chain uses TRBV28 with TRBJ1-1; D uncertain. Germline assignment: CDR1 MDHEN and CDR2 SYDVKM. V lost 6 bases, J lost 0 bases, and 11 bases lay in between. The CDR3 contains 14 residues.

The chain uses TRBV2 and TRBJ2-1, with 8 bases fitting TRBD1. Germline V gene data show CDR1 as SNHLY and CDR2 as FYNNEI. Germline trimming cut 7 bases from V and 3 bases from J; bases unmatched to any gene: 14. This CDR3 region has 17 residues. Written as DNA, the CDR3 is TGTGCCAGCATCAGACTTTATTCCGGGACAGGCTACAATGAGCAGTTCTTC. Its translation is CASIRLYSGTGYNEQFF.

The CDR3, as DNA: TGTGCCAGCAGCCTTTATAGCAATCAGCCCCAGCATTTT. Protein product: CASSLYSNQPQHF. The chain uses TRBV11-2 and TRBJ1-5; D gene unclear. This CDR3 contains 13 residues. V gave up 5 bases and J gave up 0 bases, with 5 bases separating them. CDR1 and CDR2 (germline): SGHAT, FQNNGV.

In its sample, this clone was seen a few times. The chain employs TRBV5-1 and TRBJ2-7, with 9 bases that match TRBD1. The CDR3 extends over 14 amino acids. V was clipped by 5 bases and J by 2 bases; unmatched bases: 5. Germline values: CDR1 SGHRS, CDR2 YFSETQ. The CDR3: CASRPDRGPYEQYF. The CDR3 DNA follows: TGCGCCAGCAGACCGGACAGGGGCCCCTACGAGCAGTACTTC. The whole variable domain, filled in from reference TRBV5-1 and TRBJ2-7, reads KAGVTQTPRYLIKTRGQQVTLSCSPISGHRSVSWYQQTPGQGLQFLFEYFSETQRNKGNFPGRFSGRQFSNSRSEMNVSTLELGDSALYLCASRPDRGPYEQYFGPGTRLTVT.

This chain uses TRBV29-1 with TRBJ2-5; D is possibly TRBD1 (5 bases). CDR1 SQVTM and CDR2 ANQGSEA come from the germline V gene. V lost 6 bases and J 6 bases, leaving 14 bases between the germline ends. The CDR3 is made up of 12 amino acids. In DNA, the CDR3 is TGCAGCGTGCCAGGGTTGATCCAGACCCAGTACTTC. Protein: CSVPGLIQTQYF.

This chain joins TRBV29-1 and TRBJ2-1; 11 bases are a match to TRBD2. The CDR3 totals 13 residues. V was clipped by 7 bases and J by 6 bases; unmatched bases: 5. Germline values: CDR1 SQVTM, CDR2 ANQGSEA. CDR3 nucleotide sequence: TGCAGCGGGGGGACTAGCGGAGGCAATGAGCAGTTCTTC. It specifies CSGGTSGGNEQFF.